One and the same sample provided the 6 T cell receptor beta chains below, sequenced in a study of Ad26.COV2.S vaccination and SARS-CoV-2 variants. The table came from immunoSEQ multiplex PCR; TCRdb's copy has only in-frame clones and leaves some out. The table shows 300,000 to 400,000 clones, with approximately 87% occurring only once. Documented treatment: around 19 received Ad26.COV2.S at low or high dose, single or two shots; about five received placebo; per-sample allocation not given. The study sampled participants on day 63 after the first vaccine or placebo injection. The specimen comprised peripheral blood, sampled in a trial of Ad26.COV2.S vaccine versus placebo. These receptors were collected from a person aged 18-60 years who received the Ad26.COV2.S COVID-19 vaccine or a placebo.

This chain uses TRBV4-1 with TRBJ2-1; TRBD2 agrees at 7 bases. Germline CDR1 MGHRA, CDR2 YSYEKL. Germline trimming cut 0 bases from V and 8 bases from J; bases unmatched to any gene: 10. The CDR3 is 16 amino acids. The CDR3 sequence is CASSQDWGGFSDEQFF. For the CDR3, the DNA is TGCGCCAGCAGCCAAGACTGGGGGGGTTTTAGCGATGAGCAGTTCTTC.

The chain carries TRBV18 and TRBJ1-1, with D tentatively TRBD1 (5 bases). Between the trimmed V and J ends, which lost 0 bases and 1 base, there was a span of 12 bases. Per germline, CDR1 KGHSH and CDR2 LQKENI. There are 16 residues in the CDR3. Written as DNA, the CDR3 is TGTGCCAGCTCACCACCGTTTCCAGGGCCGAACACTGAAGCTTTCTTT. It is translated as CASSPPFPGPNTEAFF.

The CDR3 nucleotides are TGTGCCAGCAGACCCTTCGGGGACAGTGGCTCGGCGTTCTTC. This translates into CASRPFGDSGSAFF. The chain has TRBV27 and TRBJ2-1; 7 positions agree with TRBD1. The CDR3 consists of 14 residues. The ends lost 6 bases at V and 15 bases at J; junction bases unmatched: 17. CDR1 and CDR2 (germline): MNHEY, SMNVEV (reference sequence).

J is TRBJ1-2 and V is TRBV30; possibly TRBD1 for D (5 bases). The germline CDR1 and CDR2 sequences are GTSNPN and SVGIG (reference sequence). Trimming took 0 bases from V and 8 from J, leaving 13 bases between them. CDR3 size: 13 residues. CDR3 loop: CAWSVTGGRGYTF. CDR3 in DNA: TGTGCCTGGAGTGTAACAGGAGGACGGGGCTACACCTTC.

This rearrangement joins TRBV7-9 to TRBJ2-1, with TRBD2 as a possible D gene (8 bases). With 5 bases removed from V and 7 bases from J, the gap between germline ends came to 18 bases. Per the germline V gene, CDR1 is SEHNR and CDR2 is FQNEAQ (reference sequence). The CDR3 has 15 residues. This CDR3 is CASSASGQRGNEQFF. The CDR3 DNA is TGTGCCAGCAGCGCATCGGGACAGCGGGGGAATGAGCAGTTCTTC.

This rearrangement joins TRBV18 to TRBJ2-7; D not resolved. CDR3 length: 13 amino acids. The V gene lost 2 bases and the J gene lost 0 bases, with 5 bases spanning the gap. CDR1 and CDR2 (germline): KGHSH, LQKENI. CDR3 DNA: TGTGCCAGCTCACCAAGCATCTCCTACGAGCAGTACTTC. Translated, it gives CASSPSISYEQYF.